Listed here are 5 T cell receptor beta chains from one sample, sequenced in a study of tumor-infiltrating lymphocytes in primary liver carcinoma. Germline DNA was extracted too, while blood RNA derived from unsorted whole blood. Synthesis of TCR beta cDNA was carried out from around 540 ng total RNA with a constant-region primer. Three nested multiplex PCR rounds, a slightly modified ARM-PCR, produced the libraries for TCR beta. Rounds one and two of PCR, each of approximately 11 cycles, were primed with TRBV1-TRBV30 forward primers and a C-beta reverse primer. TCRdb passed the multiplex PCR reads through MiXCR, listing each CDR3 protein once. This table holds about 210,000 distinct CDR3 sequences, almost 65% found once. Material: peripheral blood. These receptors all come from a woman aged 60 to 75 with primary liver carcinoma and hepatitis B virus infection.

The chain carries TRBV5-1 and TRBJ2-2; 8 nucleotides align to TRBD2. Losses at the gene ends were 6 bases for V and 5 bases for J; bases not matched to a gene: 12. The CDR3 sequence is 16 residues long. CDR1 is SGHRS and CDR2 is YFSETQ in the germline V gene. The CDR3 coding sequence is TGCGCCAGCACCTGGGCCGGGACTAGTACGACCGGGGAGCTGTTTTTT. Amino acid sequence: CASTWAGTSTTGELFF.

The CDR3 here is CASSSGLAGGEDEQFF. CDR3 sequence (DNA): TGCGCCAGCAGCTCCGGACTAGCGGGAGGGGAGGATGAGCAGTTCTTC. The V call is TRBV5-1, the J call TRBJ2-1, with TRBD2 matching 15 bases. CDR1 SGHRS and CDR2 YFSETQ come from the germline V gene. The CDR3 is 16 residues long. The V segment lost 3 bases and the J segment 8 bases; nucleotides outside the gene matches: 6. The full variable domain, in which reference TRBV5-1 and TRBJ2-1 provide the parts outside the CDR3, is KAGVTQTPRYLIKTRGQQVTLSCSPISGHRSVSWYQQTPGQGLQFLFEYFSETQRNKGNFPGRFSGRQFSNSRSEMNVSTLELGDSALYLCASSSGLAGGEDEQFFGPGTRLTVL.

As regards this clonotype: The conserved phenylalanine or tryptophan normally closing the CDR3 is absent here, so this likely arose from a read error. The chain couples TRBV5-4 to TRBJ2-2; D perhaps matches TRBD2 (6 bases). V lost 4 bases and J 5 bases, leaving 12 bases between the germline ends. CDR3 size: 14 residues. The germline CDR1 and CDR2 sequences are SGHNT and YYREEE (reference sequence). In DNA form, the CDR3 reads TGTGCCAGCAGCCCCCCAAGCGGGACCGGGGAGCTGTTTTCT. As protein: CASSPPSGTGELFS.

With regard to this clonotype: Without the conserved terminal phenylalanine or tryptophan, this CDR3 likely stems from a read error. The chain couples TRBV5-4 to TRBJ1-1; the match to TRBD1 covers 10 bases. The length of the CDR3 is 16 residues. In germline, CDR1 is SGHNT, CDR2 YYREEE (reference sequence). V shed 4 bases, J shed 6 bases, and the junction held 12 bases outside the gene matches. The CDR3 nucleotides read TGTGCCAGCAGCCCGCGGACAGGGGGAATAGGATCTGAAGCTTTCCTT. Translating it yields CASSPRTGGIGSEAFL.

On this clonotype itself: This may be a read error, as it is one base from a much larger clone. The rearrangement links TRBV5-8 to TRBJ2-1; D is tentatively TRBD1 or TRBD2 (5 bases each). V lost 7 bases and J 5 bases, leaving 22 bases between the germline ends. In germline, CDR1 is SGHTS, CDR2 YDEGEE. This CDR3 spans 16 amino acids. The CDR3 region is CASAELRGPRHNEQFF. The CDR3 bases are TGTGCCAGCGCCGAGCTGAGGGGACCACGCCACAATGAGCAGTTCTTC.